This T cell receptor (beta chain) was retrieved from a study of OX40 agonist ivuxolimab in advanced cancers. Broader study findings: Not determined was the antigen specificity of the expanded peripheral T cells.

Germline loops: CDR1 SNHLY, CDR2 FYNNEI. Losses at the gene ends were 5 bases for V and 5 bases for J; bases not matched to a gene: 5. CDR3 size: 15 residues. Data came from immunoSEQ multiplex PCR; TCRdb stores just in-frame clones and leaves some out. There are roughly 43,000 clones in the sample; approximately 85% occur only once, and roughly 50% lies in the top ten. On this clone itself: The antigen is undetermined.

The chain links TRBV2 to TRBJ1-6; 8 bases map to TRBD1. Source: CD4+ or CD8+ T cells sorted from blood, taken in a trial of the OX40 agonist ivuxolimab. The sequence was obtained from an adult with an advanced solid tumor such as melanoma, head and neck, liver or kidney cancer. CDR3 residues: CASSRQGSDNSPLHF. The CDR3, as DNA: TGTGCCAGCAGTCGACAGGGGAGCGATAATTCACCCCTCCACTTT.